This entry concerns a single T cell receptor beta chain. This sample is drawn from a study of OX40 agonist ivuxolimab in advanced cancers. Profiling relied on immunoSEQ multiplex PCR, and the TCRdb table lists in-frame clones only, not all of them. The sample shows about 54,000 clones, approximately 91% of them seen only once. The CDR3 spans 11 residues. The V end was cut by 7 bases, the J end by 4 bases, with 7 bases between. CDR1 is MNHNY and CDR2 is SVGAGI in the germline V gene (reference sequence). V and J are TRBV6-6 and TRBJ1-1, with D perhaps matching TRBD1 (5 bases). This receptor was taken from an adult with an advanced solid tumor such as melanoma, head and neck, liver or kidney cancer. Specimen: CD4+ or CD8+ T cells sorted from blood, collected in a trial of the OX40 agonist ivuxolimab. The CDR3 region has the DNA TGTGCCAGCACAGGGATCACTGAAGCTTTCTTT. Protein sequence: CASTGITEAFF.